Sequencing of this TCR beta chain was carried out in a study of spatial heterogeneity in lung cancer. Study-level points and caveats: Counts of expanded intratumoral alpha and beta TCRs tracked tumor mutation counts.

The CDR3 totals 12 residues. Germline lookup yields CDR1 DFQATT and CDR2 SNEGSKA (reference sequence). The germline V and J ends were trimmed by 4 bases and 5 bases, with 8 bases remaining between them. As for time point: sample taken at primary tumor resection. There are many counts of this clonotype. Its antigen is undetermined. From the 5' RACE reads, TCRdb called clonotypes with MiXCR, one entry per CDR3 protein. The sample contains 10,000 to 15,000 distinct CDR3 sequences, 5.5% to 8.5% of which appear only once. This TCR derives from a female donor with early-stage non-small cell lung cancer. This material consisted of lung tumor tissue, taken at surgery. The V and J genes are TRBV20-1 and TRBJ2-2; D gene uncertain. The CDR3 DNA follows: TGCAGTGCTAATGAGCCGACCGGGGAGCTGTTTTTT. Its protein is CSANEPTGELFF.